This T cell receptor beta chain was profiled in a study of cytomegalovirus exposure and HLA in healthy donors. General study points: Most subjects' HLA-A and HLA-B alleles were reportedly predicted from TCR beta sequences. A later analysis linked a missense variant in DCLRE1C to the trimming of TCR beta V and J genes. Earlier findings revealed that most TCR beta V segments proved productive either about 90% or about 30% of the time. In a later analysis, donors in an Asian-associated ancestry cluster reportedly had fewer N-insertions in productive TCRs than the cohort mean.

The germline V gene has CDR1 LNHDA and CDR2 SQIVND (reference sequence). V dropped 0 bases and J dropped 2 bases, with 10 bases sitting between them. The CDR3 loop spans 15 amino acids. Notes on this clone: Its specificity is unknown.

The PCR used 60 Vbeta and 13 Jbeta primers. Repertoires were generated with immunoSEQ multiplex PCR, while TCRdb's copy carries only in-frame clones and drops some. With about 30,000 clones in the sample, the ten largest clones hold 4.8%. The chain uses TRBV19 and TRBJ1-2; D gene ambiguous. Source material: PBMCs. The receptor's source is a female donor in good health and CMV-seronegative. CDR3 residues: CASSIEGRFNYGYTF. The CDR3 coding sequence is TGTGCCAGTAGTATAGAAGGGAGGTTCAACTATGGCTACACCTTC.